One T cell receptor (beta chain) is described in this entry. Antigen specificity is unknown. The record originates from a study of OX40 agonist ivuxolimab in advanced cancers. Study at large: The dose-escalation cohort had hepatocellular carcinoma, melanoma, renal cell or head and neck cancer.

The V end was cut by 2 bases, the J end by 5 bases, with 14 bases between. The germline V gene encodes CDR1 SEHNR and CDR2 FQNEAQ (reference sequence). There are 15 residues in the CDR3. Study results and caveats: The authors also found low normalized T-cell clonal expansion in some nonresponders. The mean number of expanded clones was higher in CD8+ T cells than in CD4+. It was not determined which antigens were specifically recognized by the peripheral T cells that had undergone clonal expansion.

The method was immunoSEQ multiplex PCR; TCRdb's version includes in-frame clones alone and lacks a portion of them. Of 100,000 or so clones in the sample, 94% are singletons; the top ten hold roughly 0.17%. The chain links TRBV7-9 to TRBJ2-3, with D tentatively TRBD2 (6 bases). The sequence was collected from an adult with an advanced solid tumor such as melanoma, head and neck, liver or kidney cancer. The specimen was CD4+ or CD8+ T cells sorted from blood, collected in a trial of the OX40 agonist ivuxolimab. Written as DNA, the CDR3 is TGTGCCAGCAGCTTACGGGGGTCCGGAGGAGATACGCAGTATTTT. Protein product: CASSLRGSGGDTQYF.